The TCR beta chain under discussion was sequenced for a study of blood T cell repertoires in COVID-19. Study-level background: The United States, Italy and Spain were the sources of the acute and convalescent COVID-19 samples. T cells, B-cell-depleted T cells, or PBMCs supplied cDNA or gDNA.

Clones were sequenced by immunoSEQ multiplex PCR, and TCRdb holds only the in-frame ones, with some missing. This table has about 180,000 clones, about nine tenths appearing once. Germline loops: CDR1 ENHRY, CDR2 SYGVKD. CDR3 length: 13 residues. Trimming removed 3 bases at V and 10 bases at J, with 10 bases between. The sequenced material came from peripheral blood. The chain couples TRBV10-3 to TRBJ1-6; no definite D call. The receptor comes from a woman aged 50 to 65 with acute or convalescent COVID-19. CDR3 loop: CAISDRSGSPLHF. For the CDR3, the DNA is TGTGCCATCAGTGACAGATCGGGGTCACCCCTCCACTTT.